The 27 T cell receptor beta chains presented below share a single source sample, sequenced in a study of early T cells in non-severe SARS-CoV-2 infection. Via MiXCR, TCRdb re-called the 5' RACE reads, giving one row per CDR3 protein. The sample lists 75,000 to 90,000 distinct CDR3 sequences, just under 15% occurring once. The source material was whole blood. The receptors derive from an adult who was a healthcare worker with PCR-confirmed SARS-CoV-2 infection or an uninfected control (not recorded which).

This clonotype was found a few times. The chain combines TRBV9 with TRBJ2-7; TRBD1 matches 9 bases. Germline V gives CDR1 SGDLS, CDR2 YYNGEE. J was trimmed by 9 bases and V by 3 bases; bases with no gene match: 7. This CDR3 is built from 13 residues. The chain's CDR3 is CASSGGTGLGQYF. In DNA, the CDR3 is TGTGCCAGCAGCGGGGGGACAGGGCTGGGGCAGTACTTC. The whole variable domain, remainder taken from reference TRBV9 and TRBJ2-7, is DSGVTQTPKHLITATGQRVTLRCSPRSGDLSVYWYQQSLDQGLQFLIQYYNGEERAKGNILERFSAQQFPDLHSELNLSSLELGDSALYFCASSGGTGLGQYFGPGTRLTVT.

This clonotype was recorded many times. The chain uses TRBV29-1 and TRBJ2-2; D is possibly TRBD1 (5 bases). Germline CDR1 reads SQVTM; CDR2 reads ANQGSEA. Trimming pared 6 bases from V and 4 bases from J, leaving 12 bases between. CDR3 length: 13 amino acids. CDR3 DNA: TGCAGCGTGAGGCAGGGTCTCACCGGGGAGCTGTTTTTT. Protein product: CSVRQGLTGELFF.

In its sample, this clonotype was seen a few times. V and J are TRBV6-2 or TRBV6-3 and TRBJ2-7, with 12 bases matching TRBD1. Germline loops: CDR1 MNHEY, CDR2 SVGEGT. V gave up 6 bases and J gave up 0 bases; unmatched junction bases: 3. There are 15 residues in the CDR3. CDR3 in DNA: TGTGCCAGCAGCCGGGGACAGGGGGCCTCCTACGAGCAGTACTTC. Amino acids: CASSRGQGASYEQYF.

The table lists this clonotype with a few counts. The chain links TRBV6-1 to TRBJ1-2; TRBD1 matches at 9 bases. CDR3 length: 15 amino acids. Trimming removed 2 bases from V and 3 bases from J; junction bases left unmatched: 4. CDR1 is MNHNS, CDR2 SASEGT, per germline. The CDR3 is CASSERQGEDYGYTF. For the CDR3, the DNA is TGTGCCAGCAGTGAAAGACAGGGGGAAGACTATGGCTACACCTTC.

The chain carries TRBV13 and TRBJ1-6; 7 positions agree with TRBD1. V lost 3 bases to trimming and J lost 5 bases; unmatched junction nucleotides: 10. CDR1 and CDR2 from the germline V gene are PRHDT and FYEKMQ (reference sequence). The CDR3 length is 17 residues. The CDR3 sequence: CASSFRRLTGDNSPLHF. Here the CDR3 DNA reads TGTGCCAGCAGCTTCCGGCGGTTAACAGGGGATAATTCACCCCTCCACTTT.

This clonotype was found a few times. The genes are TRBV11-2 and TRBJ2-2; TRBD2 agrees at 13 bases. Per the germline V gene, CDR1 is SGHAT and CDR2 is FQNNGV. Losses at the gene ends were 5 bases for V and 2 bases for J; bases not matched to a gene: 5. The CDR3 length is 17 residues. DNA for the CDR3: TGTGCCAGCAGCCATGGACTAGCGGGAGATAACACCGGGGAGCTGTTTTTT. It is translated as CASSHGLAGDNTGELFF.

This clonotype was seen a handful of times. This chain links TRBV6-2 or TRBV6-3 with TRBJ2-1; TRBD1 aligns across 9 bases. Looked up from germline, CDR1 is MNHEY and CDR2 is SVGEGT. This CDR3 contains 17 residues. V shed 0 bases and J 5 bases; nucleotides not matched to a gene: 8. Here the CDR3 reads CASSYSDWDRVNNEQFF. CDR3 nucleotide sequence: TGTGCCAGCAGTTACTCTGATTGGGACAGGGTTAACAATGAGCAGTTCTTC.

Ten or more counts support this clonotype. The genes are TRBV5-6 and TRBJ2-3; weak D call: TRBD1 (6 bases). The V end was cut by 2 bases, the J end by 6 bases, with 10 bases between. The CDR3 extends over 13 amino acids. CDR1 and CDR2 (germline): SGHDT, YYEEEE. CDR3 sequence reads: CASSLQGVDTQYF. The DNA for the CDR3 is TGTGCCAGCAGCTTACAGGGAGTGGATACGCAGTATTTT.

This clonotype came up a few times. The chain recombines TRBV18 with TRBJ1-1; D uncertain. Germline V gene data show CDR1 as KGHSH and CDR2 as LQKENI. The V and J ends lost 3 bases and 1 base respectively, with 6 bases between them. CDR3 length: 13 amino acids. The CDR3 DNA sequence: TGTGCCAGCTCACCTATGGCGAACACTGAAGCTTTCTTT. This sequence encodes CASSPMANTEAFF.

The chain joins TRBV28 to TRBJ2-2, with D unresolved. The V gene lost 6 bases and the J gene lost 7 bases, with 12 bases spanning the gap. The CDR3 runs 13 residues. Looked up from germline, CDR1 is MDHEN and CDR2 is SYDVKM. DNA for the CDR3: TGTGCCAGCAGACGCACCCGAAGCGGGGAGCTGTTTTTT. It encodes CASRRTRSGELFF.

The chain recombines TRBV7-6 with TRBJ2-1, with 7 bases identical to TRBD2. The V gene end was trimmed by 4 bases and the J gene end by 8 bases; junction bases not matched to a gene: 14. The germline CDR1 and CDR2 sequences are SGHVS and FNYEAQ. The CDR3 contains 16 residues. The CDR3 bases are TGTGCCAGCAGCTACCGGACTAGTTGGGGGAAGGATGAGCAGTTCTTC. As protein: CASSYRTSWGKDEQFF.

This rearrangement joins TRBV19 to TRBJ2-7; D is unresolved. This CDR3 contains 14 residues. V gave up 4 bases and J gave up 2 bases, with 12 bases separating them. Germline CDR1 is LNHDA and CDR2 is SQIVND (reference sequence). The CDR3 bases are TGTGCCAGTAGTACGTTCGGAAAGACCTACGAGCAGTACTTC. Translated, it gives CASSTFGKTYEQYF. The full variable domain, with the rest looked up from reference TRBV19 and TRBJ2-7, is DGGITQSPKYLFRKEGQNVTLSCEQNLNHDAMYWYRQDPGQGLRLIYYSQIVNDFQKGDIAEGYSVSREKKESFPLTVTSAQKNPTAFYLCASSTFGKTYEQYFGPGTRLTVT.

V and J are TRBV20-1 and TRBJ1-1; D ambiguous. V lost 3 bases and J 1 base, leaving 9 bases between the germline ends. This CDR3 comprises 13 residues. From germline, CDR1 is DFQATT and CDR2 SNEGSKA (reference sequence). CDR3 region: CSASPHRNTEAFF. The DNA of the CDR3 is TGCAGTGCTAGCCCTCACAGGAACACTGAAGCTTTCTTT.

The chain couples TRBV28 to TRBJ2-7; 8 positions agree with TRBD2. The J segment lost 2 bases and the V segment lost 6 bases, leaving 3 bases of the junction unmatched. The CDR3 sequence is 13 residues long. Germline CDR1 MDHEN, CDR2 SYDVKM. This chain's CDR3 is CASRLAATYEQYF. Here the CDR3 DNA reads TGTGCCAGCAGACTAGCGGCCACCTACGAGCAGTACTTC.

The chain couples TRBV5-5 to TRBJ2-3, with D unresolved. There are 13 residues in the CDR3. V lost 1 base and J lost 10, with 13 bases in between. Germline assignment: CDR1 SGHKS and CDR2 YYEKEE (reference sequence). The CDR3 DNA sequence: TGTGCCAGCAGCTTGTCCGGCTACGGCCCGCAGTATTTT. It is translated as CASSLSGYGPQYF.

This clonotype was recorded many times. The gene calls are TRBV19 and TRBJ1-5; possible D gene TRBD1, 6 bases. The CDR3 is made up of 13 amino acids. Germline V lookup: CDR1 LNHDA, CDR2 SQIVND (reference sequence). The V end was cut by 5 bases, the J end by 8 bases, with 13 bases between. CDR3 nucleotide sequence: TGTGCCAGTAGTGGCAGGGGTAGTGAGCCCCAGCATTTT. Translation gives CASSGRGSEPQHF.

This rearrangement joins TRBV19 to TRBJ2-2, with D perhaps matching TRBD1 (5 bases). The germline V and J ends were trimmed by 5 bases and 6 bases, with 16 bases remaining between them. This CDR3 is 15 amino acids long. Per germline, CDR1 LNHDA and CDR2 SQIVND (reference sequence). Here the CDR3 DNA reads TGTGCCAGTAGTCTGACCCGAACAGGTCCCGGGGAGCTGTTTTTT. It yields the protein CASSLTRTGPGELFF.

This clonotype was found a few times. The chain links TRBV7-6 to TRBJ2-3, with D hard to call. The CDR3 consists of 15 residues. Germline loops: CDR1 SGHVS, CDR2 FNYEAQ. V shed 5 bases and J shed 2 bases, with 14 bases lying between them. CDR3 nucleotides: TGTGCCAGCAGCCCCATTTTGTTAGCCACAGATACGCAGTATTTT. Its translation: CASSPILLATDTQYF.

This chain links TRBV7-2 with TRBJ1-2; D is uncertain. The germline V and J ends were trimmed by 5 bases and 2 bases, with 12 bases remaining between them. CDR1 and CDR2 (germline): SGHTA, FQGNSA. The CDR3 totals 14 residues. CDR3 sequence reads: CASSGDTFNYGYTF. The CDR3 bases are TGTGCCAGCAGCGGAGACACCTTCAACTATGGCTACACCTTC. Complete variable domain (other parts from reference TRBV7-2 and TRBJ1-2): GAGVSQSPSNKVTEKGKDVELRCDPISGHTALYWYRQSLGQGLEFLIYFQGNSAPDKSGLPSDRFSAERTGGSVSTLTIQRTQQEDSAVYLCASSGDTFNYGYTFGSGTRLTVV.

This clonotype appeared a few times. The chain combines TRBV5-1 with TRBJ1-1; perhaps TRBD1 as D (5 bases). Germline V lookup: CDR1 SGHRS, CDR2 YFSETQ. With 1 base removed from V and 2 bases from J, the gap between germline ends came to 9 bases. The CDR3 extends over 14 amino acids. In DNA, the CDR3 is TGCGCCAGCAGCTTGAGGGGCCCCAACACTGAAGCTTTCTTT. It translates to CASSLRGPNTEAFF.

There are a few counts of this clonotype. J is TRBJ1-3 and V is TRBV6-1; unclear D gene. This CDR3 is built from 10 residues. V was trimmed by 8 bases and J by 1 base, leaving 0 bases between them. CDR1 and CDR2 from the germline V gene are MNHNS and SASEGT. The CDR3 is CASSGNTIYF. The CDR3 nucleotides are TGTGCCAGCTCTGGAAACACCATATATTTT.

This clonotype was observed a handful of times. The V gene is TRBV29-1, the J gene TRBJ2-3; tentatively, D is TRBD1 (5 bases). This CDR3 spans 14 amino acids. Trimming removed 4 bases from V and 0 bases from J, with 11 bases in between. Germline V gene lookup returns CDR1 SQVTM and CDR2 ANQGSEA. The CDR3 bases are TGCAGCGTTGTACAGGAGACTAGCACAGATACGCAGTATTTT. Amino acids: CSVVQETSTDTQYF.

Many counts were recorded for this clonotype. The chain recombines TRBV5-1 with TRBJ2-1, with D possibly TRBD2 on 6 matching bases. Per the germline V gene, CDR1 is SGHRS and CDR2 is YFSETQ. The CDR3 runs to 17 residues. Trimming took off 0 bases at V and 1 base at J, with 14 bases between the two ends. In DNA, the CDR3 is TGCGCCAGCAGCTTGGGGACCGGGAGCAGGTCCTACAATGAGCAGTTCTTC. Translated: CASSLGTGSRSYNEQFF.

This clonotype was seen a handful of times. The chain has TRBV6-1 and TRBJ2-3; D may be TRBD2 (6 bases). Germline CDR1 is MNHNS and CDR2 is SASEGT. Trimming shortened V by 6 bases and J by 2 bases, and 9 bases separated the two germline ends. CDR3 length equals 13 residues. The chain's CDR3 is CASRREATDTQYF. In nucleotides, the CDR3 is TGTGCCAGCAGGAGGGAGGCCACAGATACGCAGTATTTT.

The chain links TRBV4-1 to TRBJ2-1; possibly TRBD2 for D (6 bases). Between the trimmed V and J ends, which lost 3 bases and 15 bases, there was a span of 18 bases. The germline CDR1 and CDR2 sequences are MGHRA and YSYEKL. The CDR3 has 13 residues. CDR3 sequence: CASSHRAGPVRFF. The CDR3 nucleotides are TGCGCCAGCAGCCACCGAGCGGGCCCCGTTAGGTTCTTC.

In this sample, this clonotype turned up a few times. This chain uses TRBV7-3 with TRBJ2-1, with D perhaps matching TRBD1 or TRBD2 (5 bases each). Per germline, CDR1 SGHTA and CDR2 FQGTGA. The CDR3 is made up of 15 amino acids. Trimming stripped 4 bases from V and 7 bases from J, with 17 bases between. The CDR3 region is CASSSPRDGFNEQFF. In DNA, the CDR3 is TGTGCCAGCAGCTCGCCCCGGGACGGCTTTAATGAGCAGTTCTTC.

This clonotype appeared a few times. This sequence joins TRBV28 and TRBJ1-6; D is perhaps TRBD1 (5 bases). Germline loops: CDR1 MDHEN, CDR2 SYDVKM. The CDR3 is 14 amino acids. The V end was cut by 2 bases, the J end by 7 bases, with 9 bases between. In DNA, the CDR3 is TGTGCCAGCAGTTTACAACAGGCAAATTCACCCCTCCACTTT. It translates to CASSLQQANSPLHF.